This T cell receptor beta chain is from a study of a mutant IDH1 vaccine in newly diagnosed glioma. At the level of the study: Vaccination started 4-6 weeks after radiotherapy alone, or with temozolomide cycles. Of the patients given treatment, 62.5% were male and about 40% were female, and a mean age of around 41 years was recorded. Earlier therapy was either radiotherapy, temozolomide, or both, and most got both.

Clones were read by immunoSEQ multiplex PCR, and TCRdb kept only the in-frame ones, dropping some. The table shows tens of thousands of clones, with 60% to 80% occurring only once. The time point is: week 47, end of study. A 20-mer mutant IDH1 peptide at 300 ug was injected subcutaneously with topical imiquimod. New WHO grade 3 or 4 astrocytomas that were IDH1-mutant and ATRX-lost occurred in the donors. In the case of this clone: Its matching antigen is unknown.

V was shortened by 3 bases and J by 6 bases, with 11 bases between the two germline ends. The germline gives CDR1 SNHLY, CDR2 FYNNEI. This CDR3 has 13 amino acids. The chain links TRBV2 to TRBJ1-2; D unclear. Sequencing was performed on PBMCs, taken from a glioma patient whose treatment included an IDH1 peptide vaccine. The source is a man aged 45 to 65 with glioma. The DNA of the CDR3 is TGTGCCAGCAGTGAGTTGGGTAGGGATGGCTACACCTTC. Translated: CASSELGRDGYTF. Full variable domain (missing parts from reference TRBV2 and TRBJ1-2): EPEVTQTPSHQVTQMGQEVILRCVPISNHLYFYWYRQILGQKVEFLVSFYNNEISEKSEIFDDQFSVERPDGSNFTLKIRSTKLEDSAMYFCASSELGRDGYTFGSGTRLTVV.